The 29 T cell receptor beta chains below come from one sample, sequenced in a study of cytomegalovirus exposure and HLA in healthy donors. The primer mix had 60 Vbeta and 13 Jbeta primers. Sequencing was performed with immunoSEQ multiplex PCR; in TCRdb, only in-frame clones are kept and a portion is missing. The repertoire holds roughly 140,000 clones, with about two thirds as singletons. What was sequenced was PBMCs. The receptors here all came from a man aged 35-49 years in good health and CMV-seronegative.

This clone has a handful of counts. This chain joins TRBV27 and TRBJ1-2; 7 bases map to TRBD1. Losses at the gene ends were 1 base for V and 4 bases for J; bases not matched to a gene: 9. Germline V CDR1 and CDR2: MNHEY, SMNVEV (reference sequence). This CDR3 is built from 16 residues. This chain's CDR3 is CASSLFAGQVFYGYTF. CDR3 DNA sequence: TGTGCCAGCAGTTTATTTGCAGGACAGGTCTTCTATGGCTACACCTTC.

This chain joins TRBV28 and TRBJ2-5; possibly TRBD1 for D (6 bases). Trimming cost V 6 bases and J 5 bases, with 16 bases left between them. There are 14 residues in the CDR3. Germline V gene lookup returns CDR1 MDHEN and CDR2 SYDVKM. The CDR3 region has the DNA TGTGCCAGCAGGTTTACAGGGATTCAGGAGACCCAGTACTTC. Translated: CASRFTGIQETQYF.

This clone has just a few counts. The V call is TRBV28, the J call TRBJ1-1; D unclear. The CDR3 totals 12 residues. Germline V gene sequence: CDR1 MDHEN, CDR2 SYDVKM. V was shortened by 6 bases and J by 7 bases, with 12 bases between the two germline ends. The DNA for the CDR3 is TGTGCCAGCAGAAACAGACGCCGTGAAGCTTTCTTT. Protein: CASRNRRREAFF.

The chain is built from TRBV7-9 and TRBJ1-2; D remains ambiguous. Trimming pared 5 bases from V and 2 bases from J, leaving 12 bases between. The CDR3 covers 14 residues. CDR1 and CDR2 (germline): SEHNR, FQNEAQ (reference sequence). The CDR3 is CASSPPGGNYGYTF. CDR3 DNA: TGTGCCAGCAGCCCCCCGGGTGGGAACTATGGCTACACCTTC.

The V gene is TRBV6-5, the J gene TRBJ1-3; 10 nucleotides match TRBD1. Germline trimming cut 6 bases from V and 4 bases from J; bases unmatched to any gene: 6. The CDR3 totals 15 residues. The germline V gene has CDR1 MNHEY and CDR2 SVGAGI. The CDR3 DNA sequence: TGTGCCAGCAGCCTGGGACAGGGGTCAGGAAACACCATATATTTT. It translates to CASSLGQGSGNTIYF.

Only a few counts were recorded for this clone. The genes are TRBV29-1 and TRBJ2-5; 13 nucleotides match TRBD2. TRBJ2-7 matches the DNA end more closely, so the J call is doubtful. Germline V lookup: CDR1 SQVTM, CDR2 ANQGSEA. The CDR3 totals 15 residues. The CDR3 DNA is TGCAGCGTTGAAGGGGGACTAGCGGGACCCTACGAGCAGTACTTC. Residues: CSVEGGLAGPYEQYF.

Concerning this clone itself: This specimen includes other DNA sequences encoding the same CDR3. The CDR3 loop reads CASSVGGNTGELFF. The DNA of the CDR3 is TGTGCCAGCAGCGTAGGCGGGAACACCGGGGAGCTGTTTTTT. This chain connects TRBV9 to TRBJ2-2; D gene uncertain. The germline V gene encodes CDR1 SGDLS and CDR2 YYNGEE. The length of the CDR3 is 14 residues. Trimming left V 0 bases short and J 1 base short, with 4 bases between. Supplemented by reference TRBV9 and TRBJ2-2, the full variable domain reads DSGVTQTPKHLITATGQRVTLRCSPRSGDLSVYWYQQSLDQGLQFLIQYYNGEERAKGNILERFSAQQFPDLHSELNLSSLELGDSALYFCASSVGGNTGELFFGEGSRLTVL.

The chain joins TRBV6-5 to TRBJ1-5, with D possibly TRBD1 on 6 matching bases. The CDR3 has 15 residues. Trimming cost V 8 bases and J 4 bases, with 18 bases left between them. The germline V gene encodes CDR1 MNHEY and CDR2 SVGAGI. Here the CDR3 reads CASSPAGEPNQPQHF. In DNA form, the CDR3 reads TGTGCCAGCTCTCCCGCAGGGGAACCTAATCAGCCCCAGCATTTT.

The chain couples TRBV19 to TRBJ2-7; D call uncertain. Germline V gives CDR1 LNHDA, CDR2 SQIVND (reference sequence). This CDR3 is built from 14 residues. The V and J ends lost 2 bases and 2 bases respectively, with 10 bases between them. The CDR3 sequence: CASSISSDTYEQYF. For the CDR3, the DNA is TGTGCCAGTAGTATATCGAGCGATACCTACGAGCAGTACTTC. Looking up the rest from reference TRBV19 and TRBJ2-7 gives the full variable domain: DGGITQSPKYLFRKEGQNVTLSCEQNLNHDAMYWYRQDPGQGLRLIYYSQIVNDFQKGDIAEGYSVSREKKESFPLTVTSAQKNPTAFYLCASSISSDTYEQYFGPGTRLTVT.

This clone was observed a handful of times. This chain connects TRBV10-1 to TRBJ2-3; 9 bases agree with TRBD2. Per the germline V gene, CDR1 is WNHNN and CDR2 is SYGVQD (reference sequence). The CDR3 extends over 16 amino acids. The trim removed 5 bases at V and 3 bases at J, leaving 9 bases unmatched. The CDR3: CASSLPGGRGTDTQYF. Written as DNA, the CDR3 is TGCGCCAGCAGTCTACCCGGCGGGAGGGGGACAGATACGCAGTATTTT.

The count of this clone is one. The chain joins TRBV29-1 to TRBJ2-1; 11 positions match TRBD2. The CDR3 spans 14 residues. The junction had 11 bases not matched to a gene; V was cut back by 6 bases and J by 10 bases. The germline V gene encodes CDR1 SQVTM and CDR2 ANQGSEA. The CDR3 DNA follows: TGCAGCGTAGCTCTAGCGGGAGGATTCGGGGAGCAGTTCTTC. Translated: CSVALAGGFGEQFF.

This clone was recorded a few times. The rearrangement joins TRBV30 to TRBJ2-7, with D perhaps matching TRBD2 (6 bases). The CDR3 sequence is 13 residues long. CDR1 and CDR2 (germline): GTSNPN, SVGIG (reference sequence). V lost 1 base and J 0 bases, leaving 7 bases between the germline ends. The CDR3 sequence is CAWSAGVSYEQYF. In DNA, the CDR3 is TGTGCCTGGAGTGCGGGGGTCTCCTACGAGCAGTACTTC.

The J gene is TRBJ1-5, the V gene TRBV10-3; 11 nucleotides match TRBD1. The germline V gene has CDR1 ENHRY and CDR2 SYGVKD. Germline trimming cut 0 bases from V and 4 bases from J; bases unmatched to any gene: 11. This CDR3 is 19 amino acids long. CDR3 amino acids: CAISESSAGQGARNQPQHF. The CDR3 nucleotides are TGTGCCATCAGTGAGTCGTCGGCAGGACAGGGGGCAAGAAATCAGCCCCAGCATTTT.

This sequence joins TRBV13 and TRBJ2-7; no firm D call. V lost 0 bases and J 2 bases, leaving 5 bases between the germline ends. Germline CDR1 is PRHDT and CDR2 is FYEKMQ (reference sequence). The CDR3 runs to 13 residues. The DNA of the CDR3 is TGTGCCAGCAGCTTAGGCAGAACCTACGAGCAGTACTTC. This encodes CASSLGRTYEQYF.

This chain connects TRBV5-8 to TRBJ1-4; maybe TRBD1 (5 bases). The V and J ends lost 0 bases and 1 base respectively, with 10 bases between them. Per germline, CDR1 SGHTS and CDR2 YDEGEE. The CDR3 runs to 16 residues. CDR3 coding DNA: TGTGCCAGCAGCTTGGGCCCGGGGGTAACTAATGAAAAACTGTTTTTT. It specifies CASSLGPGVTNEKLFF.

In its sample, this clone was seen once. The genes are TRBV5-1 and TRBJ2-2, with D maybe TRBD2 (7 bases). In germline, CDR1 is SGHRS, CDR2 YFSETQ. The CDR3 has 15 amino acids. Trimming removed 0 bases at V and 7 bases at J, with 13 bases between. DNA of the CDR3: TGCGCCAGCAGCTTGGAACAGGGAGGGGTCGGGGAGCTGTTTTTT. This encodes CASSLEQGGVGELFF.

The CDR3 reads CASSRTSGSTYEQFF. The CDR3 DNA reads as TGTGCCAGCAGCCGGACTAGCGGGAGCACCTATGAGCAGTTCTTC. The rearrangement uses TRBV7-2 and TRBJ2-1; 13 bases are a match to TRBD2. Germline trimming cut 5 bases from V and 8 bases from J; bases unmatched to any gene: 6. In germline, CDR1 is SGHTA, CDR2 FQGNSA. This CDR3 comprises 15 residues. Complete variable domain (other parts from reference TRBV7-2 and TRBJ2-1): GAGVSQSPSNKVTEKGKDVELRCDPISGHTALYWYRQSLGQGLEFLIYFQGNSAPDKSGLPSDRFSAERTGGSVSTLTIQRTQQEDSAVYLCASSRTSGSTYEQFFGPGTRLTVL.

In DNA form, the CDR3 reads TGTGCCAGCAGTCCGGGACAGGTAGACAATGAGCAGTTCTTC. Protein product: CASSPGQVDNEQFF. The chain carries TRBV21-1 and TRBJ2-1; no check of the table's D call, TRBD1, against the DNA was made. TRBV21-1 constitutes a pseudogene. CDR3 length equals 14 residues.

This rearrangement joins TRBV18 to TRBJ2-7; 7 bases map to TRBD1. Germline V gene sequence: CDR1 KGHSH, CDR2 LQKENI. J lost 6 bases, V lost 0 bases, and 8 bases had no gene match. This CDR3 comprises 15 residues. CDR3 nucleotides: TGTGCCAGCTCACCACCGGAAGGGGGCCGACGCGAGCAGTACTTC. It yields the protein CASSPPEGGRREQYF. Complete variable domain (other parts from reference TRBV18 and TRBJ2-7): NAGVMQNPRHLVRRRGQEARLRCSPMKGHSHVYWYRQLPEEGLKFMVYLQKENIIDESGMPKERFSAEFPKEGPSILRIQQVVRGDSAAYFCASSPPEGGRREQYFGPGTRLTVT.

The V gene is TRBV6-6, the J gene TRBJ2-7, with TRBD1 as a possible D gene (5 bases). The ends were cut back, 6 bases at V and 6 bases at J, with 9 bases in the middle. Looked up from germline, CDR1 is MNHNY and CDR2 is SVGAGI (reference sequence). The length of the CDR3 is 11 residues. In DNA form, the CDR3 reads TGTGCCAGCAGCTCAGGGCCCGAGCAGTACTTC. Translating it yields CASSSGPEQYF.

The chain is built from TRBV29-1 and TRBJ2-7; 8 bases agree with TRBD2. The V and J ends lost 4 bases and 4 bases, in that order; junction bases with no gene match: 9. The V gene's germline CDR1 is SQVTM and CDR2 ANQGSEA. CDR3 length: 14 residues. CDR3 in DNA: TGCAGCGTTGTACCAGCGGGAGTTCAATACGAGCAGTACTTC. This sequence encodes CSVVPAGVQYEQYF.

Details on this clone: Other DNA sequences in the sample encode the same CDR3. This chain links TRBV5-1 with TRBJ1-1; possible D gene TRBD1, 6 bases. This CDR3 spans 15 amino acids. CDR1 SGHRS and CDR2 YFSETQ come from the germline V gene. Trimming took 0 bases from V and 1 from J, leaving 10 bases between them. CDR3 sequence reads: CASSLEPGANTEAFF. CDR3 in DNA: TGCGCCAGCAGCTTGGAACCAGGGGCGAACACTGAAGCTTTCTTT.

The chain uses TRBV5-1 and TRBJ2-1; TRBD2 is a possible D gene (6 bases). Per the germline V gene, CDR1 is SGHRS and CDR2 is YFSETQ. The CDR3 totals 14 residues. V lost 6 bases and J lost 8, with 18 bases in between. For the CDR3, the DNA is TGCGCCAGCACCCCCATGGCGGGGAGTTATGAGCAGTTCTTC. Its protein is CASTPMAGSYEQFF.

This rearrangement joins TRBV5-1 to TRBJ2-6, with TRBD1 identical over 9 bases. CDR1 and CDR2 from the germline V gene are SGHRS and YFSETQ. The CDR3 consists of 18 residues. V lost 1 base to trimming and J lost 2 bases; unmatched junction nucleotides: 7. The CDR3, as DNA: TGCGCCAGCAGCTTGTTCCCTAGGACAGGGGCTGGGGCCAACGTCCTGACTTTC. Protein: CASSLFPRTGAGANVLTF.

This clone was seen more than once but under ten times. The chain couples TRBV7-9 to TRBJ1-1; no clear D. V shed 7 bases and J shed 0 bases, with 9 bases lying between them. This CDR3 has 13 amino acids. Germline loops: CDR1 SEHNR, CDR2 FQNEAQ (reference sequence). CDR3 loop: CASNAVMNTEAFF. DNA for the CDR3: TGTGCCAGCAACGCAGTAATGAACACTGAAGCTTTCTTT.

The chain is built from TRBV27 and TRBJ2-5; the D gene is possibly TRBD2 (6 bases). CDR1 and CDR2 from the germline V gene are MNHEY and SMNVEV (reference sequence). V lost 2 bases and J 9 bases, leaving 13 bases between the germline ends. This CDR3 has 13 residues. CDR3 DNA sequence: TGTGCCAGCAGTTTAAGTGCAGGGAGGCCCCAGTACTTC. Translation gives CASSLSAGRPQYF.

In its sample, this clone was seen a few times. J is TRBJ1-1 and V is TRBV5-1, with D unclear. Germline loops: CDR1 SGHRS, CDR2 YFSETQ. This CDR3 contains 15 residues. V was cut by 0 bases and J by 0 bases, with 9 bases left in between. The CDR3 loop reads CASSLETPMNTEAFF. The CDR3 nucleotides read TGCGCCAGCAGCTTGGAGACACCGATGAACACTGAAGCTTTCTTT.

The chain combines TRBV5-4 with TRBJ2-1, with TRBD2 matching 15 bases. The CDR3 totals 17 residues. CDR1 SGHNT and CDR2 YYREEE come from the germline V gene (reference sequence). Trimming took 4 bases from V and 9 from J; bases not matched to a gene: 11. CDR3 sequence reads: CASSPGGLAGGSAEQFF. The CDR3 nucleotides are TGTGCCAGCAGCCCCGGCGGACTAGCGGGGGGGAGTGCTGAGCAGTTCTTC.

CDR3 bases: TGTGCCAGCAGTGAAGTTCTAGGGGAAGAGACCCAGTACTTC. Residues: CASSEVLGEETQYF. The chain links TRBV2 to TRBJ2-5, with a tentative D call TRBD1 (5 bases). CDR3 length: 14 amino acids. V was shortened by 1 base and J by 3 bases, with 9 bases between the two germline ends. Germline lookup yields CDR1 SNHLY and CDR2 FYNNEI.